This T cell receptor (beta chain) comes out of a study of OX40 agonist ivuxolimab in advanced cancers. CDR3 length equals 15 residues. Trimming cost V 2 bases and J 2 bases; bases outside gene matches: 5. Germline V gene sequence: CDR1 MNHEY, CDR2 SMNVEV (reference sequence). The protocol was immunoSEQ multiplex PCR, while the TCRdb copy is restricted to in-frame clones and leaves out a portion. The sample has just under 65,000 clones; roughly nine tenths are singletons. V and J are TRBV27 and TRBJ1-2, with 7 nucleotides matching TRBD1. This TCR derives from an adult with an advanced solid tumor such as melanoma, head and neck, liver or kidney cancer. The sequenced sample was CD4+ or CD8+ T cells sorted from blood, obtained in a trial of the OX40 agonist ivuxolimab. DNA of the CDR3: TGTGCCAGCAGTTTAAGGGGACAGCCAAACTATGGCTACACCTTC. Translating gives CASSLRGQPNYGYTF.